The 15 T cell receptor beta chains given below trace back to one sample, sequenced in a study of blood T cell repertoires in COVID-19. Sequencing was performed with immunoSEQ multiplex PCR; in TCRdb, only in-frame clones are kept and a portion is missing. The sample lists about 200,000 clones; approximately 88% were seen once. Sequenced material: PBMCs or T cells enriched from blood (not recorded which). The origin of the receptors is a woman aged 18-29 years who had recovered from COVID-19.

The chain has TRBV24-1 and TRBJ2-5; TRBD1 agrees at 9 bases. Germline V gene lookup returns CDR1 KGHDR and CDR2 SFDVKD. The CDR3 has 17 amino acids. The J segment lost 0 bases and the V segment lost 0 bases, leaving 4 bases of the junction unmatched. This CDR3 reads CATSDLGTGSDQETQYF. The CDR3 nucleotides read TGTGCCACCAGTGATTTGGGGACAGGGTCAGACCAAGAGACCCAGTACTTC.

The CDR3 DNA is TGTGCCAGCCAGGGGAGACGGGGGGACGGTGAAAAACTGTTTTTT. This encodes CASQGRRGDGEKLFF. The V and J genes are TRBV2 and TRBJ1-4; TRBD1 might be the D (6 bases). CDR1 SNHLY and CDR2 FYNNEI come from the germline V gene. The length of the CDR3 is 15 residues. V lost 8 bases, J lost 7 bases, and 20 bases lay in between.

This clone was observed once. This chain uses TRBV9 with TRBJ2-3, with 7 bases fitting TRBD2. This CDR3 comprises 14 residues. The V segment lost 0 bases and the J segment 3 bases; nucleotides outside the gene matches: 1. In germline, CDR1 is SGDLS, CDR2 YYNGEE. CDR3: CASSVGEGTDTQYF. Here the CDR3 DNA reads TGTGCCAGCAGCGTAGGGGAGGGAACAGATACGCAGTATTTT.

The chain is built from TRBV28 and TRBJ2-1; no reliable D call. The ends were cut back, 3 bases at V and 7 bases at J, with 7 bases in the middle. This CDR3 is 12 amino acids long. CDR1 is MDHEN and CDR2 is SYDVKM in the germline V gene. The CDR3 nucleotides read TGTGCCAGCAGTTTCAAAGCTAATGAGCAGTTCTTC. The encoded protein is CASSFKANEQFF.

The rearrangement links TRBV7-9 to TRBJ1-4; 8 nucleotides line up with TRBD1. Trimming cost V 6 bases and J 8 bases; bases outside gene matches: 2. This CDR3 contains 12 residues. Germline-derived CDR1 and CDR2 are SEHNR and FQNEAQ (reference sequence). For the CDR3, the DNA is TGTGCCAGCAGACAGGGGGTGGAAAAACTGTTTTTT. This translates into CASRQGVEKLFF.

The V and J genes are TRBV4-1 and TRBJ2-7; 8 nucleotides align to TRBD1. The germline V gene has CDR1 MGHRA and CDR2 YSYEKL. The V gene end was trimmed by 4 bases and the J gene end by 12 bases; junction bases not matched to a gene: 14. The CDR3 consists of 14 residues. CDR3 sequence (DNA): TGCGCCAGCAGCCTTCAACCAGGACAGGGATGGCTGTACTTC. Translation: CASSLQPGQGWLYF.

The V and J genes are TRBV7-3 and TRBJ2-5; perhaps TRBD1 as D (5 bases). From germline, CDR1 is SGHTA and CDR2 FQGTGA. CDR3 length equals 16 residues. V lost 5 bases and J lost 0, with 16 bases in between. The CDR3 nucleotides are TGTGCCAGCAGCCCCGGTAGGGGTATGTACCAAGAGACCCAGTACTTC. This gives the protein CASSPGRGMYQETQYF.

The chain carries TRBV5-1 and TRBJ1-3, with D possibly TRBD1 on 6 matching bases. The V end was cut by 4 bases, the J end by 4 bases, with 15 bases between. The length of the CDR3 is 15 residues. Per the germline V gene, CDR1 is SGHRS and CDR2 is YFSETQ. In DNA, the CDR3 is TGCGCCAGCAGCCTTGGGCAGGGGCCAGGAAACACCATATATTTT. Encoded protein: CASSLGQGPGNTIYF.

This clone has more than one count but fewer than ten. The chain carries TRBV5-1 and TRBJ2-3; 8 nucleotides match TRBD2. Germline lookup yields CDR1 SGHRS and CDR2 YFSETQ. J was trimmed by 3 bases and V by 3 bases; bases with no gene match: 9. This CDR3 has 16 residues. The DNA of the CDR3 is TGCGCCAGCAGCTGGGCAGCGGGGGTAAAGACAGATACGCAGTATTTT. Translating gives CASSWAAGVKTDTQYF. Variable domain in full (rest from reference TRBV5-1 and TRBJ2-3): KAGVTQTPRYLIKTRGQQVTLSCSPISGHRSVSWYQQTPGQGLQFLFEYFSETQRNKGNFPGRFSGRQFSNSRSEMNVSTLELGDSALYLCASSWAAGVKTDTQYFGPGTRLTVL.

Worth noting for this clone: The junction departs from germline at one end; a sequencing error may be responsible. V usage is TRBV19 and J usage is TRBJ1-2; a weak D match, TRBD1 (6 bases). Germline loops: CDR1 LNHDA, CDR2 SQIVND (reference sequence). The CDR3 totals 14 residues. CDR3 sequence (DNA): TGTGCCAGTATCTTCGGCAGGGGAAACTTTGGCTACACCTTC. Its translation: CASIFGRGNFGYTF.

This clone occurred once. The chain has TRBV28 and TRBJ2-3; TRBD2 agrees at 8 bases. CDR1 and CDR2 from the germline V gene are MDHEN and SYDVKM. Unmatched junction bases numbered 27, after V lost 8 bases and J lost 5 bases. This CDR3 is 20 amino acids long. CDR3 residues: CASDSKIISGGPTTVDTQYF. CDR3 DNA: TGTGCCAGCGACAGCAAAATTATAAGCGGGGGCCCCACCACAGTAGATACGCAGTATTTT.

V is TRBV9 and J is TRBJ2-1, with 10 bases identical to TRBD1. Looked up from germline, CDR1 is SGDLS and CDR2 is YYNGEE. Germline trimming cut 2 bases from V and 9 bases from J; bases unmatched to any gene: 5. The CDR3 contains 14 residues. The CDR3 DNA reads as TGTGCCAGCAGCGTGGGACAGGGGTTGGGTGAGCAGTTCTTC. It yields the protein CASSVGQGLGEQFF.

The chain carries TRBV5-1 and TRBJ2-7; perhaps TRBD1 as D (6 bases). The CDR3 is made up of 15 amino acids. Trimming pared 4 bases from V and 2 bases from J, leaving 16 bases between. Per the germline V gene, CDR1 is SGHRS and CDR2 is YFSETQ. In DNA, the CDR3 is TGCGCCAGCAGCCCCGGACAGACACAGCCCTACGAGCAGTACTTC. Its protein is CASSPGQTQPYEQYF.

The chain combines TRBV19 with TRBJ2-1, with 8 bases lining up with TRBD2. Germline V CDR1 and CDR2: LNHDA, SQIVND (reference sequence). The CDR3 has 13 residues. Losses at the gene ends were 7 bases for V and 4 bases for J; bases not matched to a gene: 3. The CDR3 spells CASTGLEYNEQFF. In nucleotides, the CDR3 is TGTGCCAGTACGGGACTAGAGTACAATGAGCAGTTCTTC.

On this clone: Other DNA sequences within the sample encode an identical CDR3. The rearrangement uses TRBV24-1 and TRBJ2-3; unclear D gene. The CDR3 is 12 residues long. Germline lookup yields CDR1 KGHDR and CDR2 SFDVKD. V lost 2 bases and J lost 4, with 3 bases in between. As DNA, the CDR3 is TGTGCCACCAGTGATTCCTCAGATACGCAGTATTTT. As protein: CATSDSSDTQYF.